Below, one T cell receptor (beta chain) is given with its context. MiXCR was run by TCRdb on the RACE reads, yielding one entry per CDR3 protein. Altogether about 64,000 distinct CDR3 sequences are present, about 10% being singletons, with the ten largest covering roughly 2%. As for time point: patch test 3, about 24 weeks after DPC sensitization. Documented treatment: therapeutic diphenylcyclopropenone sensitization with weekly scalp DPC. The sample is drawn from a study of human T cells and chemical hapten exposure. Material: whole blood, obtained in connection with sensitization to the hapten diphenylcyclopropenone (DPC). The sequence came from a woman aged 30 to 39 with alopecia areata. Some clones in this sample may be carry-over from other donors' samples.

CDR3 in DNA: TGCAGCTCGGGACAGTACACAGATACGCAGTATTTT. It translates to CSSGQYTDTQYF. This rearrangement joins TRBV20-1 to TRBJ2-3; 7 bases map to TRBD1. The CDR3 spans 12 residues. Germline CDR1 is DFQATT and CDR2 is SNEGSKA (reference sequence).